This entry concerns a single T cell receptor beta chain. Its antigen remains unidentified. The V end lost 6 bases, the J end lost 2 bases, and 16 bases lay between the germline ends. CDR1 is DFQATT and CDR2 is SNEGSKA in the germline V gene (reference sequence). The CDR3 runs to 14 residues. The data were taken from a study of blood T cells in healthy people across ages. Study-wide findings and caveats: Diversity of TCR beta correlated strongly with naive T cell percentage.

Through a sample-barcoded 5' primer and a J-beta primer mix, a second PCR was run for roughly 7 to 12 cycles. No fewer than 3 million CDR3-containing paired-end reads came from each sample. TCRdb called the 5' RACE reads again in MiXCR, with one record for every CDR3 protein. The sample holds about 400,000 distinct CDR3 sequences; about 49% are singletons and the top ten take around 50%. This TCR was recovered from a man between 60 and 75 years old in good health. The chain is built from TRBV20-1 and TRBJ2-5; D possibly corresponds to TRBD1 (6 bases). Sequenced sample: blood. CDR3 sequence reads: CSAAALTGQETQYF. In nucleotides, the CDR3 is TGCAGTGCCGCGGCCCTGACAGGACAAGAGACCCAGTACTTC.